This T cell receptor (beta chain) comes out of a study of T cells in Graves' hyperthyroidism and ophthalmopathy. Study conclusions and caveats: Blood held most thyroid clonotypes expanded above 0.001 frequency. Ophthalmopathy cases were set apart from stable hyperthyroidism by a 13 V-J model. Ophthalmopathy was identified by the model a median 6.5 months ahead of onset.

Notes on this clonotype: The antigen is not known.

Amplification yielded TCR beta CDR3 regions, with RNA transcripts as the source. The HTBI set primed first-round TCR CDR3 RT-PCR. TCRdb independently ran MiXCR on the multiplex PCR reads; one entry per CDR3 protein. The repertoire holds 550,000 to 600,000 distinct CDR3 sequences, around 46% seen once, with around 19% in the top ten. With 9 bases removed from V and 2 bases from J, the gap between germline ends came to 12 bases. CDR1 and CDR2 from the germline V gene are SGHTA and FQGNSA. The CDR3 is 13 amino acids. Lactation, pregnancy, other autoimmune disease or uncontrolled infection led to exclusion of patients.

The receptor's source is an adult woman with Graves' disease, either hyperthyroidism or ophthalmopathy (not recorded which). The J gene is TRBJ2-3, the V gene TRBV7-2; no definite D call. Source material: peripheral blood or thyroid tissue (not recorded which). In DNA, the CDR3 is TGTGCCAGTCGTCCAGACTCCACAGATACGCAGTATTTT. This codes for CASRPDSTDTQYF. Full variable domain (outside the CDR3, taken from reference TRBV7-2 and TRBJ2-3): GAGVSQSPSNKVTEKGKDVELRCDPISGHTALYWYRQSLGQGLEFLIYFQGNSAPDKSGLPSDRFSAERTGGSVSTLTIQRTQQEDSAVYLCASRPDSTDTQYFGPGTRLTVL.